Following are 2 T cell receptor beta chains from one sample sequenced in a study of shared clonotypes between healthy human individuals. Using immunoSEQ multiplex PCR, the repertoire was profiled, and TCRdb retains in-frame clones only, with some absent. This repertoire shows 2 million to 2.5 million clones, around 95% found once; its top ten account for 0.1% to 0.15%. Sequencing was performed on naive CD4+ T cells sorted from blood. Indicated subset: CD45RA+ positively selected. The receptors stem from a man between 18 and 35 years old in good health.

A note on this clone: Other nucleotide sequences from this sample produce the same CDR3. The gene calls are TRBV6-5 and TRBJ1-1; D remains unclear. CDR3 length: 11 amino acids. CDR1 is MNHEY and CDR2 is SVGAGI in the germline V gene. Trimming removed 2 bases at V and 8 bases at J, with 6 bases between. CDR3 sequence: CASSYGGEAFF. The CDR3 DNA reads TGTGCCAGCAGTTACGGCGGGGAAGCTTTCTTT.

The chain couples TRBV5-8 to TRBJ1-1, with D maybe TRBD1 (5 bases). V gave up 7 bases and J gave up 10 bases, with 17 bases separating them. The CDR3 loop spans 12 amino acids. Per the germline V gene, CDR1 is SGHTS and CDR2 is YDEGEE. The DNA for the CDR3 is TGTGCCAGCGGCTCCCGGGGGTCGGGAGCTTTCTTT. It encodes CASGSRGSGAFF.